Presented here are 15 T cell receptor beta chains from one specimen sequenced in a study of vaccination and CD4 T cells after COVID-19. The Oncomine TCR Beta short-read assay sequenced DNA from cultured CD4+ T cells. A single record per CDR3 protein comes from TCRdb applying MiXCR to the PCR reads. The sample lists over 9,000 distinct CDR3 sequences; 45% to 65% were seen once. Described treatment: approximately nine-day PBMC culture with coronavirus spike peptide pools or control peptides (ViraFEST assay). Antigens for these TCRs are unknown. Sequenced input: CD4+ T cells from blood, cultured in vitro. The receptor source for this set is a human donor who had recovered from COVID-19.

The V gene is TRBV2, the J gene TRBJ1-3; tentative D call: TRBD1 (5 bases). The CDR3 totals 15 residues. Germline V gives CDR1 SNHLY, CDR2 FYNNEI. The V and J ends lost 8 bases and 0 bases respectively, with 14 bases between them. The chain's CDR3 is CASRVGQNSGNTIYF. The CDR3 DNA follows: TGTGCCAGCCGGGTCGGACAAAACTCTGGAAACACCATATATTTT.

V gene TRBV7-3 combines with J gene TRBJ2-3, with D unclear. Germline V CDR1 and CDR2: SGHTA, FQGTGA. Trimming pared 5 bases from V and 6 bases from J, leaving 12 bases between. The length of the CDR3 is 13 residues. CDR3 amino acids: CASSLNSADTQYF. CDR3 in DNA: TGTGCCAGCAGCCTTAACTCCGCTGATACGCAGTATTTT.

In this sample, this clonotype turned up a few times. The rearrangement joins TRBV20-1 to TRBJ2-1; a possible D gene is TRBD2 (6 bases). CDR3 size: 14 residues. V dropped 3 bases and J dropped 4 bases, with 13 bases sitting between them. Per germline, CDR1 DFQATT and CDR2 SNEGSKA (reference sequence). The CDR3 bases are TGCAGTGCTAGTCGGTCTAGCGTATACAATGAGCAGTTCTTC. It encodes CSASRSSVYNEQFF.

This clonotype has just a few counts. The chain has TRBV20-1 and TRBJ1-1, with D perhaps matching TRBD1 (6 bases). The germline V and J ends were trimmed by 5 bases and 2 bases, with 15 bases remaining between them. There are 14 residues in the CDR3. Germline V gene lookup returns CDR1 DFQATT and CDR2 SNEGSKA (reference sequence). The CDR3 coding sequence is TGCAGTGCTCAAACTGCAGGGGTCAACACTGAAGCTTTCTTT. This sequence encodes CSAQTAGVNTEAFF.

The rearrangement uses TRBV7-2 and TRBJ2-7; 13 nucleotides line up with TRBD2. This CDR3 is 17 amino acids long. Germline V CDR1 and CDR2: SGHTA, FQGNSA. The V gene end was trimmed by 4 bases and the J gene end by 2 bases; junction bases not matched to a gene: 8. The CDR3 here is CASSYHRGLAGAYEQYF. CDR3 bases: TGTGCCAGCAGCTACCACCGAGGACTAGCGGGAGCCTACGAGCAGTACTTC. Drawing the rest from reference TRBV7-2 and TRBJ2-7, the complete variable domain is GAGVSQSPSNKVTEKGKDVELRCDPISGHTALYWYRQSLGQGLEFLIYFQGNSAPDKSGLPSDRFSAERTGGSVSTLTIQRTQQEDSAVYLCASSYHRGLAGAYEQYFGPGTRLTVT.

This clonotype was seen just once. This chain connects TRBV7-3 to TRBJ2-7; TRBD1 matches at 10 bases. Germline V gene data show CDR1 as SGHTA and CDR2 as FQGTGA. The CDR3 consists of 12 residues. The ends lost 9 bases at V and 2 bases at J; junction bases unmatched: 1. The CDR3 loop reads CARGQGTYEQYF. The CDR3 DNA sequence: TGTGCCAGGGGACAGGGGACCTACGAGCAGTACTTC.

The chain links TRBV2 to TRBJ2-3; D is unclear. Trimming took off 7 bases at V and 0 bases at J, with 14 bases between the two ends. Germline V gene lookup returns CDR1 SNHLY and CDR2 FYNNEI. The CDR3 loop spans 15 amino acids. The CDR3 spells CASKSLFRSTDTQYF. CDR3 bases: TGTGCCAGCAAGTCCTTGTTCAGAAGCACAGATACGCAGTATTTT.

V gene TRBV28 combines with J gene TRBJ2-3, with TRBD2 identical over 9 bases. The CDR3 is 18 residues long. Germline V CDR1 and CDR2: MDHEN, SYDVKM. V lost 3 bases, J lost 0 bases, and 10 bases stayed unmatched. CDR3 in DNA: TGTGCCAGCAGTTTGTCGATAGCGCGGGGGGGAAGCACAGATACGCAGTATTTT. Translating gives CASSLSIARGGSTDTQYF.

The rearrangement joins TRBV7-2 to TRBJ1-4, with 7 bases that match TRBD1. CDR1 is SGHTA and CDR2 is FQGNSA in the germline V gene. J gave up 7 bases and V 5 bases, and 10 bases lay outside the gene matches. The CDR3 has 15 residues. The CDR3 coding sequence is TGTGCCAGCAGCCCACAACGACAGGGTGGTGAAAAACTGTTTTTT. Its translation: CASSPQRQGGEKLFF.

This chain joins TRBV7-3 and TRBJ2-2; D is ambiguous. CDR3 length: 11 residues. Germline V CDR1 and CDR2: SGHTA, FQGTGA. The V gene lost 6 bases and the J gene lost 6 bases, with 5 bases spanning the gap. The CDR3 DNA sequence: TGTGCCAGCAGTACGTCCGGGGAGCTGTTTTTT. Residues: CASSTSGELFF. Full variable domain (missing parts from reference TRBV7-3 and TRBJ2-2): GAGVSQTPSNKVTEKGKYVELRCDPISGHTALYWYRQSLGQGPEFLIYFQGTGAADDSGLPNDRFFAVRPEGSVSTLKIQRTERGDSAVYLCASSTSGELFFGEGSRLTVL.

The chain uses TRBV7-3 and TRBJ1-1; 7 positions agree with TRBD1. The CDR3 runs to 14 residues. The germline gives CDR1 SGHTA, CDR2 FQGTGA. The V segment lost 4 bases and the J segment 4 bases; nucleotides outside the gene matches: 6. The DNA of the CDR3 is TGTGCCAGCAGCTCACAGGGGATCGGCACTGAAGCTTTCTTT. This gives the protein CASSSQGIGTEAFF.

The chain has TRBV28 and TRBJ1-2, with 8 bases lining up with TRBD1. V lost 5 bases to trimming and J lost 6 bases; unmatched junction nucleotides: 14. Germline V lookup: CDR1 MDHEN, CDR2 SYDVKM. This CDR3 comprises 16 residues. DNA for the CDR3: TGTGCCAGCAGTCCCGGGCAGGGGGCACCTATCAATGGCTACACCTTC. Translated: CASSPGQGAPINGYTF.

The J gene is TRBJ1-2, the V gene TRBV28, with no clear D. Germline lookup yields CDR1 MDHEN and CDR2 SYDVKM. Deletions cut 8 bases from V and 2 bases from J, with 12 bases between. The CDR3 has 13 amino acids. The CDR3 protein is CASARVPNYGYTF. The CDR3 DNA sequence: TGTGCCAGCGCCCGGGTACCGAACTATGGCTACACCTTC.

This chain links TRBV5-4 with TRBJ2-2; 11 nucleotides match TRBD2. The CDR3 spans 17 residues. Germline CDR1 reads SGHNT; CDR2 reads YYREEE (reference sequence). Trimming removed 3 bases from V and 2 bases from J; junction bases left unmatched: 6. The CDR3 region has the DNA TGTGCCAGCAGCTCTGGGACTAGCGGTTATAACACCGGGGAGCTGTTTTTT. Its protein is CASSSGTSGYNTGELFF.

This clonotype is large by share. In DNA form, the CDR3 reads TGTGCCAGCACCAACAGGGAAAACATTCAGTACTTC. Translation gives CASTNRENIQYF. The rearrangement joins TRBV7-9 to TRBJ2-4; possible D gene TRBD1, 6 bases. CDR3 size: 12 residues. Germline V gene data show CDR1 as SEHNR and CDR2 as FQNEAQ (reference sequence). V dropped 7 bases and J dropped 5 bases, with 9 bases sitting between them.